The clone carrying this T cell receptor beta chain was observed once. The antigen is unknown. V dropped 5 bases and J dropped 0; count of bases not matched to a gene: 9. Germline V lookup: CDR1 SGHTA, CDR2 FQGTGA. The CDR3 sequence is 16 residues long. The data were obtained in a study of cytotoxic CD8 clonotypes in ibrutinib-treated CLL. The study, taken as a whole, reports: Elevated clonality accompanied ibrutinib response, with a return toward baseline values at progression.

Clones were read by immunoSEQ multiplex PCR, and TCRdb kept only the in-frame ones, dropping some. The sample lists some 290,000 clones; more than 65% were seen once. The sequence came from a human donor with chronic lymphocytic leukemia. This chain connects TRBV7-3 to TRBJ2-7, with 8 bases fitting TRBD1. This specimen consisted of PBMCs, obtained before ibrutinib treatment. The CDR3 sequence is CASSRNRDRNSYEQYF. The CDR3 bases are TGTGCCAGCAGCCGAAACCGGGACAGGAACTCCTACGAGCAGTACTTC.